This T cell receptor (beta chain) derives from a study of T cells after yellow fever vaccination. The CDR3 has 14 residues. The V gene lost 4 bases and the J gene lost 5 bases, with 12 bases spanning the gap. TCRdb analysed the 5' RACE reads with MiXCR anew, one entry per CDR3 protein. The data hold 350,000 to 450,000 distinct CDR3 sequences, with approximately 5.7% observed a single time. The chain combines TRBV12-3 or TRBV12-4 with TRBJ2-1; tentatively, D is TRBD2 (5 bases). This TCR was sampled from a young man who received the YFV17D yellow fever vaccine. Source: PBMCs, taken 5 days after the yellow fever booster vaccination. The CDR3 DNA sequence: TGTGCCAGCAGTTGGCGGGTGCTTGACAATGAGCAGTTCTTC. Residues: CASSWRVLDNEQFF.